Following are 20 T cell receptor beta chains from one sample sequenced in a study of response to subunit inactivated influenza vaccine. TCRdb used MiXCR to reprocess the RT-PCR reads, holding one entry per CDR3 protein. The sample carries just under 550,000 distinct CDR3 sequences, around a quarter recorded once. The same data also went into a second study, on T cells expressing NK-cell markers. In that study: TCR beta libraries carry UMIs added by 5'RACE template switching.

Material: CD4+ T cells sorted from PBMCs, obtained less than 13 days after vaccination. These TCRs come from a man aged 50 to 59 who received an inactivated influenza vaccine.

The chain links TRBV7-9 to TRBJ2-7; D possibly corresponds to TRBD2 (6 bases). The CDR3 length is 15 residues. The V gene lost 4 bases and the J gene lost 1 base, with 14 bases spanning the gap. CDR1 is SEHNR and CDR2 is FQNEAQ in the germline V gene (reference sequence). The CDR3 DNA is TGTGCCAGCAGCTCCTCCGGGACTCCTTCCTACGAGCAGTACTTC. Protein sequence: CASSSSGTPSYEQYF.

The sample holds a few counts of this clonotype. The chain carries TRBV18 and TRBJ1-2; D gene uncertain. The germline V and J ends were trimmed by 5 bases and 4 bases, with 14 bases remaining between them. The CDR3 runs to 14 residues. Germline V gives CDR1 KGHSH, CDR2 LQKENI. This chain's CDR3 is CASSSTKAAYGYTF. In nucleotides, the CDR3 is TGTGCCAGCTCATCCACGAAGGCAGCCTATGGCTACACCTTC.

This chain links TRBV25-1 with TRBJ1-5, with D unclear. There are 15 residues in the CDR3. Trimming pared 6 bases from V and 2 bases from J, leaving 14 bases between. Germline V gene sequence: CDR1 MGHDK, CDR2 SYGVNS. Written as DNA, the CDR3 is TGTGCCAGCAGGACCGGAACGGCTGGCAATCAGCCCCAGCATTTT. This codes for CASRTGTAGNQPQHF.

The rearrangement joins TRBV5-1 to TRBJ1-5; D is perhaps TRBD1 (5 bases). Germline loops: CDR1 SGHRS, CDR2 YFSETQ. V lost 3 bases, J lost 4 bases, and 14 bases lay in between. The CDR3 sequence is 15 residues long. CDR3: CASSWSGNRNQPQHF. The CDR3 bases are TGCGCCAGCAGCTGGTCAGGGAATCGAAATCAGCCCCAGCATTTT.

This chain connects TRBV20-1 to TRBJ1-2, with 7 bases matching TRBD1. J lost 4 bases, V lost 5 bases, and 7 bases had no gene match. The germline V gene encodes CDR1 DFQATT and CDR2 SNEGSKA (reference sequence). The length of the CDR3 is 13 residues. CDR3 in DNA: TGCAGTGCTTCCCGACAGGGAAGCTATGGCTACACCTTC. Translation: CSASRQGSYGYTF.

The chain combines TRBV5-6 with TRBJ1-2; D uncertain. V was clipped by 3 bases and J by 7 bases, with 10 bases between them. Germline CDR1 and CDR2: SGHDT and YYEEEE. This CDR3 has 12 residues. The CDR3 sequence is CASSYGRAGYTF. CDR3 bases: TGTGCCAGCAGCTACGGACGAGCTGGCTACACCTTC.

This clonotype turned up a few times. The chain is built from TRBV24-1 and TRBJ2-1; TRBD1 aligns across 10 bases. Trimming removed 3 bases from V and 4 bases from J; junction bases left unmatched: 11. Germline CDR1 is KGHDR and CDR2 is SFDVKD. This CDR3 is 18 amino acids long. The CDR3 sequence is CATSDMTGGTSAYNEQFF. DNA for the CDR3: TGTGCCACCAGTGATATGACAGGGGGCACTAGCGCGTACAATGAGCAGTTCTTC.

The chain has TRBV6-2 or TRBV6-3 and TRBJ1-2; possibly TRBD1 for D (5 bases). Germline loops: CDR1 MNHEY, CDR2 SVGEGT. This CDR3 spans 14 amino acids. With 5 bases removed from V and 4 bases from J, the gap between germline ends came to 14 bases. CDR3 bases: TGTGCCAGCAGTGTATGGGGCCAGGCCTATGGCTACACCTTC. Protein product: CASSVWGQAYGYTF.

The chain couples TRBV6-5 to TRBJ1-2; D not certain. Germline CDR1 MNHEY, CDR2 SVGAGI. V lost 0 bases and J 4 bases, leaving 18 bases between the germline ends. The CDR3 has 17 amino acids. Here the CDR3 DNA reads TGTGCCAGCAGTTACTCACCCCAGGCCACGTTGATCTATGGCTACACCTTC. As protein: CASSYSPQATLIYGYTF.

J is TRBJ2-3 and V is TRBV20-1; 9 bases line up with TRBD1. V lost 3 bases, J lost 5 bases, and 9 bases stayed unmatched. This CDR3 region has 15 residues. Germline values: CDR1 DFQATT, CDR2 SNEGSKA (reference sequence). CDR3: CSARADRGGVDTQYF. The CDR3 DNA is TGCAGTGCTAGGGCGGACAGGGGAGGGGTAGATACGCAGTATTTT.

This clonotype was recorded a few times. The rearrangement links TRBV7-9 to TRBJ2-5; TRBD2 might be the D (6 bases). The V end lost 5 bases, the J end lost 2 bases, and 15 bases lay between the germline ends. The CDR3 has 15 amino acids. Looked up from germline, CDR1 is SEHNR and CDR2 is FQNEAQ (reference sequence). CDR3 DNA: TGTGCCAGCAGCCGAGAGACGGGGGTTCAAGAGACCCAGTACTTC. Translated: CASSRETGVQETQYF.

The J gene is TRBJ2-1, the V gene TRBV23-1, with D unclear. TRBV23-1 is identified as an open reading frame with a role that is uncertain. V gave up 8 bases and J gave up 7 bases, with 18 bases separating them. The CDR3 contains 14 residues. The CDR3 reads CASPSGRFQNEQFF. The CDR3 nucleotides read TGCGCCAGCCCCTCAGGACGTTTTCAGAATGAGCAGTTCTTC.

The V gene is TRBV12-3 or TRBV12-4, the J gene TRBJ2-2; D assignment may be TRBD1 or TRBD2 (5 bases each). The V and J ends lost 4 bases and 1 base respectively, with 10 bases between them. The CDR3 totals 15 residues. The CDR3 spells CASSSGTENTGELFF. CDR3 DNA sequence: TGTGCCAGCAGTTCAGGGACGGAGAACACCGGGGAGCTGTTTTTT.

The chain combines TRBV4-1 with TRBJ1-1; no clear D gene. V gave up 2 bases and J gave up 1 base, with 8 bases separating them. The CDR3 is 14 amino acids. CDR1 and CDR2 from the germline V gene are MGHRA and YSYEKL. The CDR3 sequence is CASSQLGQNTEAFF. DNA for the CDR3: TGCGCCAGCAGCCAACTAGGTCAGAACACTGAAGCTTTCTTT.

This clonotype was seen ten or more times. V gene TRBV12-3 or TRBV12-4 combines with J gene TRBJ2-7; 7 nucleotides match TRBD1. V dropped 2 bases and J dropped 7; count of bases not matched to a gene: 5. The CDR3 length is 13 residues. The CDR3 here is CASSLRQGGEQYF. CDR3 bases: TGTGCCAGCAGTTTACGACAGGGCGGTGAGCAGTACTTC.

This chain joins TRBV28 and TRBJ2-3; 8 nucleotides align to TRBD2. With 6 bases clipped from V and 1 base from J, the junction kept 9 bases outside the gene matches. The CDR3 consists of 16 residues. Looked up from germline, CDR1 is MDHEN and CDR2 is SYDVKM. CDR3 DNA sequence: TGTGCCAGCAGAGCTTCTTCGGGGGGGGGCACAGATACGCAGTATTTT. Translation gives CASRASSGGGTDTQYF.

This clonotype was counted at least ten times. The V and J genes are TRBV7-2 and TRBJ2-6; 7 nucleotides agree with TRBD1. The CDR3 contains 15 residues. The germline V gene encodes CDR1 SGHTA and CDR2 FQGNSA. The junction had 1 base not matched to a gene; V was cut back by 5 bases and J by 0 bases. The CDR3 bases are TGTGCCAGCAGCCCAGGGGGCTCTGGGGCCAACGTCCTGACTTTC. Amino acid sequence: CASSPGGSGANVLTF.

In its sample, this clonotype was seen a few times. This chain uses TRBV20-1 with TRBJ2-5; a weak D match, TRBD2 (6 bases). Trimming pared 1 base from V and 5 bases from J, leaving 8 bases between. Looked up from germline, CDR1 is DFQATT and CDR2 is SNEGSKA (reference sequence). The CDR3 covers 12 residues. The CDR3 DNA follows: TGCAGTGCTAGAGCCAGCGGGGAGACCCAGTACTTC. Protein sequence: CSARASGETQYF.

The sample holds a few counts of this clonotype. The chain combines TRBV3-1 with TRBJ2-2; weak D call: TRBD2 (5 bases). The CDR3 runs to 17 residues. Germline V gene sequence: CDR1 LGHDT, CDR2 YNNKEL (reference sequence). V was clipped by 4 bases and J by 7 bases, with 22 bases between them. The CDR3 protein is CASSRAFGLEAGGELFF. The CDR3 DNA follows: TGTGCCAGCAGCCGAGCTTTTGGACTGGAGGCGGGCGGGGAGCTGTTTTTT.

This sequence joins TRBV7-2 and TRBJ2-4; TRBD2 agrees at 7 bases. Germline V gene sequence: CDR1 SGHTA, CDR2 FQGNSA. The CDR3 is 14 amino acids. The trim removed 5 bases at V and 8 bases at J, leaving 9 bases unmatched. CDR3 nucleotides: TGTGCCAGCAGCCGTAGGGAGGGAGGGGACATTCAGTACTTC. It specifies CASSRREGGDIQYF.